The 21 T cell receptor beta chains reported below all come from one sample, sequenced in a study of cytomegalovirus exposure and HLA in healthy donors. The study ran its PCR with 60 Vbeta and 13 Jbeta primers. The protocol was immunoSEQ multiplex PCR, while the TCRdb copy is restricted to in-frame clones and leaves out a portion. The data hold roughly 150,000 clones, with around 72% observed a single time. The sample comprised PBMCs. Receptors originate from a female donor in good health and CMV-seronegative.

This clone was seen only a few times. The chain carries TRBV18 and TRBJ1-3, with D possibly being TRBD1 (6 bases). CDR3 size: 14 residues. Per the germline V gene, CDR1 is KGHSH and CDR2 is LQKENI. Between the trimmed V and J ends, which lost 7 bases and 0 bases, there was a span of 10 bases. Here the CDR3 DNA reads TGTGCCAGCTTTCAGGGGTCCTCTGGAAACACCATATATTTT. Its protein product is CASFQGSSGNTIYF.

The rearrangement links TRBV19 to TRBJ2-5, with 9 bases aligning to TRBD2. V dropped 5 bases and J dropped 4; count of bases not matched to a gene: 5. The CDR3 is 14 amino acids. Per the germline V gene, CDR1 is LNHDA and CDR2 is SQIVND (reference sequence). Here the CDR3 reads CASSLRAGGETQYF. The CDR3, as DNA: TGTGCCAGTAGTCTCAGAGCGGGGGGAGAGACCCAGTACTTC.

The chain is built from TRBV27 and TRBJ1-5, with 7 bases lining up with TRBD1. Germline V gene data show CDR1 as MNHEY and CDR2 as SMNVEV (reference sequence). This CDR3 is 15 amino acids long. Unmatched junction bases numbered 9, after V lost 0 bases and J lost 10 bases. In nucleotides, the CDR3 is TGTGCCAGCAGTTTATCCTCCGGGACAGCCTCTCCCCAGCATTTT. This sequence encodes CASSLSSGTASPQHF.

The chain joins TRBV2 to TRBJ2-1; perhaps TRBD2 as D (5 bases). The V gene lost 5 bases and the J gene lost 7 bases, with 21 bases spanning the gap. Germline V gene lookup returns CDR1 SNHLY and CDR2 FYNNEI. The CDR3 runs 16 residues. CDR3 region: CASSPPYGNLKNEQFF. The CDR3 coding sequence is TGTGCCAGCAGTCCTCCTTACGGGAACCTTAAAAATGAGCAGTTCTTC.

The chain employs TRBV14 and TRBJ2-1; a weak D match, TRBD2 (5 bases). Deletions cut 0 bases from V and 0 bases from J, with 9 bases between. In germline, CDR1 is SGHDN, CDR2 FVKESK. There are 16 residues in the CDR3. CDR3 DNA sequence: TGTGCCAGCAGCCAAGATTTGGGGAGCTCCTACAATGAGCAGTTCTTC. Amino acid sequence: CASSQDLGSSYNEQFF.

This chain uses TRBV4-3 with TRBJ2-7; D is possibly TRBD1 (5 bases). The CDR3 is 15 amino acids. Germline V gives CDR1 LGHNA, CDR2 YSLEER. V was clipped by 4 bases and J by 0 bases, with 13 bases between them. CDR3 protein: CASSPATVSSYEQYF. CDR3 DNA sequence: TGCGCCAGCAGCCCGGCGACAGTTAGCTCCTACGAGCAGTACTTC.

This chain connects TRBV19 to TRBJ2-5; TRBD1 matches at 9 bases. The CDR3 has 14 amino acids. Germline loops: CDR1 LNHDA, CDR2 SQIVND (reference sequence). V was clipped by 4 bases and J by 11 bases; unmatched bases: 11. The CDR3 DNA reads TGTGCCAGTAGTAGGGGGGACAGGGAGAATGAGCAGTACTTC. Protein: CASSRGDRENEQYF.

CDR3 nucleotide sequence: TGTGCCAGCAGCGCGGGCCGAAATAGCAATCAGCCCCAGCATTTT. Translation: CASSAGRNSNQPQHF. This rearrangement joins TRBV11-1 to TRBJ1-5; D call uncertain. In germline, CDR1 is SGHAT, CDR2 FQDESV (reference sequence). CDR3 length: 15 residues. V lost 5 bases and J lost 0, with 11 bases in between.

V usage is TRBV18 and J usage is TRBJ1-4; the D is unclear. CDR1 is KGHSH, CDR2 LQKENI, per germline. The ends were cut back, 6 bases at V and 9 bases at J, with 23 bases in the middle. The CDR3 is 16 amino acids. For the CDR3, the DNA is TGTGCCAGCTCCCCCGACGCGGCCCAAGCGAATCAAAAACTGTTTTTT. This codes for CASSPDAAQANQKLFF.

As regards this clone: The junction does not match germline at one end; this may be a read error. The gene calls are TRBV7-2 and TRBJ2-1; 8 nucleotides align to TRBD2. This CDR3 contains 16 residues. Germline V gene data show CDR1 as SGHTA and CDR2 as FQGNSA. DNA for the CDR3: TGTGCCAGCAGCTTAGTGGCGGGGGGTTCCTACAATGGGCAGTTCTTC. This encodes CASSLVAGGSYNGQFF.

This clone appeared a single time. The CDR3 bases are TGCGCCAGCAGCCAGAGGTGCCAGTACTTC. Its protein product is CASSQRCQYF. The chain uses TRBV4-1 and TRBJ2-5; no clear D gene. Deletions cut 3 bases from V and 10 bases from J, with 6 bases between. Germline V CDR1 and CDR2: MGHRA, YSYEKL. The CDR3 is 10 amino acids.

The chain links TRBV2 to TRBJ2-1; TRBD2 agrees at 8 bases. The CDR3 length is 14 residues. Germline values: CDR1 SNHLY, CDR2 FYNNEI. V dropped 7 bases and J dropped 7; count of bases not matched to a gene: 9. CDR3 sequence reads: CASTIAGTRNEQFF. CDR3 sequence (DNA): TGTGCCAGCACCATAGCGGGAACGAGGAATGAGCAGTTCTTC.

The chain links TRBV6-5 to TRBJ1-2; tentatively, D is TRBD1 (6 bases). The CDR3 runs 13 residues. Looked up from germline, CDR1 is MNHEY and CDR2 is SVGAGI. The V end lost 5 bases, the J end lost 4 bases, and 11 bases lay between the germline ends. CDR3 sequence: CASSPTGLYGYTF. In DNA, the CDR3 is TGTGCCAGCAGTCCGACAGGACTCTATGGCTACACCTTC.

In its sample, this clone was seen a few times. The CDR3 nucleotides are TGCAGCGTTGAAAAGGGGCGCAGCCCCGGAAAACTGTTTTTT. It codes for CSVEKGRSPGKLFF. The J gene is TRBJ1-4, the V gene TRBV29-1, with D tentatively TRBD1 (5 bases). The CDR3 loop spans 14 amino acids. Trimming took off 2 bases at V and 10 bases at J, with 17 bases between the two ends. Looked up from germline, CDR1 is SQVTM and CDR2 is ANQGSEA.

This clone was found once. The rearrangement links TRBV9 to TRBJ1-1, with 10 positions matching TRBD1. Germline V gene data show CDR1 as SGDLS and CDR2 as YYNGEE. Trimming cost V 4 bases and J 4 bases; bases outside gene matches: 4. This CDR3 comprises 14 residues. The chain's CDR3 is CASSLGQGGTEAFF. The CDR3 region has the DNA TGTGCCAGCAGCCTCGGACAGGGGGGCACTGAAGCTTTCTTT.

The chain carries TRBV11-1 and TRBJ2-7, with TRBD2 matching over 14 bases. Losses at the gene ends were 5 bases for V and 2 bases for J; bases not matched to a gene: 14. Germline V gene data show CDR1 as SGHAT and CDR2 as FQDESV (reference sequence). The CDR3 runs to 19 residues. CDR3 sequence (DNA): TGTGCCAGCAGCCCCGCTCCCCGACTAGCGGGAGGGTTAGCCTACGAGCAGTACTTC. This gives the protein CASSPAPRLAGGLAYEQYF.

The chain joins TRBV18 to TRBJ2-1, with no clear D. V shed 0 bases and J shed 5 bases, with 14 bases lying between them. CDR3 length equals 16 residues. From germline, CDR1 is KGHSH and CDR2 LQKENI. CDR3 bases: TGTGCCAGCTCACCACCGACGGAATATCGGGACAATGAGCAGTTCTTC. This gives the protein CASSPPTEYRDNEQFF.

The chain joins TRBV12-2 to TRBJ2-2; the table's D call, TRBD1, has no DNA check behind it. TRBV12-2 is recorded as a pseudogene. This CDR3 has 20 amino acids. The CDR3 loop is CASRLATGTGFRTYTGELFF. CDR3 in DNA: TGTGCAAGTCGCTTAGCAACCGGGACAGGCTTTCGGACCTACACCGGGGAGCTGTTTTTT.

The chain employs TRBV19 and TRBJ2-1; tentative D call: TRBD1 (7 bases). The V and J ends lost 5 bases and 0 bases respectively, with 8 bases between them. The CDR3 has 14 amino acids. The V gene's germline CDR1 is LNHDA and CDR2 SQIVND (reference sequence). CDR3 nucleotides: TGTGCCAGTAGTCAGGGGGGCTCCTACAATGAGCAGTTCTTC. This translates into CASSQGGSYNEQFF.

J is TRBJ1-1 and V is TRBV6-5; possibly TRBD1 for D (6 bases). The V end lost 3 bases, the J end lost 5 bases, and 13 bases lay between the germline ends. From germline, CDR1 is MNHEY and CDR2 SVGAGI. The CDR3 runs 14 residues. CDR3 amino acids: CASSYTGSRTEAFF. The CDR3 DNA follows: TGTGCCAGCAGTTATACAGGGTCGAGGACTGAAGCTTTCTTT.

The J gene is TRBJ2-5, the V gene TRBV30; D possibly corresponds to TRBD2 (6 bases). The germline gives CDR1 GTSNPN, CDR2 SVGIG (reference sequence). V gave up 5 bases and J gave up 4 bases, with 11 bases separating them. The CDR3 is made up of 12 amino acids. CDR3 in DNA: TGTGCCTGGGGAGGGATTCTAGAGACCCAGTACTTC. The encoded protein is CAWGGILETQYF. Variable domain in full (rest from reference TRBV30 and TRBJ2-5): SQTIHQWPATLVQPVGSPLSLECTVEGTSNPNLYWYRQAAGRGLQLLFYSVGIGQISSEVPQNLSASRPQDRQFILSSKKLLLSDSGFYLCAWGGILETQYFGPGTRLLVL.